The source of this T cell receptor (beta chain) is a study of cytomegalovirus exposure and HLA in healthy donors. Across the study: Within an early data release were roughly 83 million unique TCRs drawn from HLA-typed donors.

Researchers ran the PCR with 60 Vbeta and 13 Jbeta primers. Generated by immunoSEQ multiplex PCR, the TCRdb table keeps only in-frame clones and is missing some. The table has 70,000 or so clones, just over 85% seen once. Study-wide points: Apparent HLA restriction characterized most CMV-associated TCR beta chains in a later analysis.

Healthy bone marrow donors made up the donor group. Sampled while nominally healthy, donors likely had unrecorded immune exposures. The CDR3 sequence is 12 residues long. Germline loops: CDR1 SNHLY, CDR2 FYNNEI. V dropped 6 bases and J dropped 6 bases, with 12 bases sitting between them. With regard to this clone: The antigen remains unidentified.

Material for sequencing was PBMCs. The chain recombines TRBV2 with TRBJ2-7; D perhaps matches TRBD1 (5 bases). This TCR was recovered from a young woman in good health and CMV-seronegative. The CDR3 spells CASRVWTSEQYF. CDR3 coding DNA: TGTGCCAGCAGGGTCTGGACAAGCGAGCAGTACTTC.